These 28 T cell receptor beta chains came from one sample sequenced in a study of PD-L1 blockade in urothelial cancer. Sequencing used immunoSEQ multiplex PCR; TCRdb keeps in-frame clones, though not all of them. Among about 53,000 clones listed, around 88% were seen once. As for time point: pretreatment peripheral blood. This specimen was PBMCs, taken around atezolizumab (anti-PD-L1) treatment. The source of these receptors is a woman aged 55-70 years with urothelial cancer.

The rearrangement joins TRBV18 to TRBJ2-1; 7 bases line up with TRBD1. Germline CDR1 KGHSH, CDR2 LQKENI. The length of the CDR3 is 14 residues. With V trimmed by 4 bases and J by 8 bases, 8 bases remained unmatched. CDR3 sequence (DNA): TGTGCCAGCTCACAGGGGGCGAGGAGTGATGAGCAGTTCTTC. Encoded protein: CASSQGARSDEQFF.

This clone was observed a single time. The chain carries TRBV5-4 and TRBJ1-2; the D gene is possibly TRBD1 (5 bases). Trimming took off 2 bases at V and 4 bases at J, with 6 bases between the two ends. The CDR3 totals 12 residues. Germline V gene data show CDR1 as SGHNT and CDR2 as YYREEE (reference sequence). Here the CDR3 reads CASSFGAYGYTF. The CDR3 nucleotides read TGTGCCAGCAGCTTTGGGGCCTATGGCTACACCTTC. Filled out from reference TRBV5-4 and TRBJ1-2, the complete variable domain reads ETGVTQSPTHLIKTRGQQVTLRCSSQSGHNTVSWYQQALGQGPQFIFQYYREEENGRGNFPPRFSGLQFPNYSSELNVNALELDDSALYLCASSFGAYGYTFGSGTRLTVV.

This chain uses TRBV11-2 with TRBJ2-4; the D gene is possibly TRBD2 (6 bases). Trimming took off 5 bases at V and 1 base at J, with 15 bases between the two ends. The CDR3 consists of 16 residues. Germline CDR1 SGHAT, CDR2 FQNNGV. CDR3 in amino acids: CASSLRLESAKNIQYF. CDR3 in DNA: TGTGCCAGCAGCCTGAGACTAGAATCGGCCAAAAACATTCAGTACTTC.

The chain has TRBV5-1 and TRBJ2-4; 7 bases are shared with TRBD1. CDR1 and CDR2 (germline): SGHRS, YFSETQ. The CDR3 extends over 17 amino acids. V was clipped by 3 bases and J by 0 bases; unmatched bases: 9. In nucleotides, the CDR3 is TGCGCCAGCAGCTCGCCGGGACAGCGAGGAGCCAAAAACATTCAGTACTTC. Translated, it gives CASSSPGQRGAKNIQYF.

This clone was counted once. The rearrangement links TRBV5-6 to TRBJ2-5; 7 nucleotides match TRBD2. This CDR3 is 13 amino acids long. Unmatched junction bases numbered 4, after V lost 1 base and J lost 7 bases. The germline V gene has CDR1 SGHDT and CDR2 YYEEEE. In nucleotides, the CDR3 is TGTGCCAGCAGCTTGACTAGCGTCGTGACCCAGTACTTC. Translation: CASSLTSVVTQYF. The variable domain in full, with the rest retrieved from reference TRBV5-6 and TRBJ2-5, is DAGVTQSPTHLIKTRGQQVTLRCSPKSGHDTVSWYQQALGQGPQFIFQYYEEEERQRGNFPDRFSGHQFPNYSSELNVNALLLGDSALYLCASSLTSVVTQYFGPGTRLLVL.

V and J are TRBV19 and TRBJ2-7, with 9 bases that match TRBD1. The CDR3 is 14 residues long. Per the germline V gene, CDR1 is LNHDA and CDR2 is SQIVND (reference sequence). J gave up 3 bases and V 5 bases, and 5 bases lay outside the gene matches. CDR3 nucleotide sequence: TGTGCCAGTAGTCACACAGGGGGCATCTACGAGCAGTACTTC. Its protein product is CASSHTGGIYEQYF. Full variable domain (remainder filled in from reference TRBV19 and TRBJ2-7): DGGITQSPKYLFRKEGQNVTLSCEQNLNHDAMYWYRQDPGQGLRLIYYSQIVNDFQKGDIAEGYSVSREKKESFPLTVTSAQKNPTAFYLCASSHTGGIYEQYFGPGTRLTVT.

The chain has TRBV29-1 and TRBJ1-4, with 10 bases lining up with TRBD1. This CDR3 is built from 15 residues. J gave up 2 bases and V 5 bases, and 5 bases lay outside the gene matches. CDR1 is SQVTM, CDR2 ANQGSEA, per germline. Here the CDR3 DNA reads TGCAGCGTTACGGACAGGGGGAACACTAATGAAAAACTGTTTTTT. It translates to CSVTDRGNTNEKLFF.

V is TRBV5-1 and J is TRBJ1-4, with a weak D call TRBD1 (5 bases). The CDR3 runs to 14 residues. Trimming pared 0 bases from V and 7 bases from J, leaving 10 bases between. The V gene's germline CDR1 is SGHRS and CDR2 YFSETQ. In DNA form, the CDR3 reads TGCGCCAGCAGCTTGGAGGCAGGGCGTGAAAAACTGTTTTTT. Translated: CASSLEAGREKLFF.

The chain couples TRBV5-4 to TRBJ2-3; 8 nucleotides align to TRBD1. The CDR3 is 15 amino acids. The V and J ends lost 4 bases and 2 bases, in that order; junction bases with no gene match: 6. Germline V CDR1 and CDR2: SGHNT, YYREEE (reference sequence). CDR3 bases: TGTGCCAGCAGCCGCGGACAGGGTCTCACAGATACGCAGTATTTT. The encoded protein is CASSRGQGLTDTQYF.

The rearrangement links TRBV27 to TRBJ2-2, with TRBD2 matching 9 bases. Germline V gene sequence: CDR1 MNHEY, CDR2 SMNVEV (reference sequence). CDR3 size: 14 residues. Trimming at V came to 6 bases and at J to 4 bases, leaving 3 bases not matched to a gene. CDR3 DNA sequence: TGTGCCAGCAGCCCGGGACTAGCCACCGGGGAGCTGTTTTTT. This gives the protein CASSPGLATGELFF.

The chain uses TRBV10-3 and TRBJ2-7; 12 bases map to TRBD1. The CDR3 covers 16 residues. Per germline, CDR1 ENHRY and CDR2 SYGVKD. The J segment lost 5 bases and the V segment lost 6 bases, leaving 11 bases of the junction unmatched. The CDR3 protein is CAISETSGQGADEQYF. CDR3 nucleotide sequence: TGTGCCATCAGCGAAACATCGGGACAGGGGGCGGACGAGCAGTACTTC.

This chain joins TRBV10-3 and TRBJ2-7; 8 bases agree with TRBD1. CDR1 and CDR2 (germline): ENHRY, SYGVKD. J lost 2 bases, V lost 6 bases, and 6 bases had no gene match. CDR3 length: 14 amino acids. CDR3 region: CAISSRGRAYEQYF. The CDR3 DNA is TGTGCCATCAGCTCCAGGGGGCGGGCCTACGAGCAGTACTTC.

This clone was seen only once. J is TRBJ1-5 and V is TRBV5-5; D is unresolved. The germline gives CDR1 SGHKS, CDR2 YYEKEE (reference sequence). The V and J ends lost 1 base and 11 bases respectively, with 10 bases between them. This CDR3 is 12 amino acids long. The CDR3 region is CASSLRGMAQHF. The CDR3 nucleotides are TGTGCCAGCAGCTTGAGAGGTATGGCCCAGCATTTT. The variable domain in full, with the rest retrieved from reference TRBV5-5 and TRBJ1-5, is DAGVTQSPTHLIKTRGQQVTLRCSPISGHKSVSWYQQVLGQGPQFIFQYYEKEERGRGNFPDRFSARQFPNYSSELNVNALLLGDSALYLCASSLRGMAQHFGDGTRLSIL.

The chain is built from TRBV9 and TRBJ2-3; TRBD2 aligns across 9 bases. The CDR3 is made up of 16 amino acids. The trim removed 0 bases at V and 4 bases at J, leaving 6 bases unmatched. CDR1 is SGDLS and CDR2 is YYNGEE in the germline V gene. In DNA form, the CDR3 reads TGTGCCAGCAGCGTAGAGGCGGGAGGGCCCGCAGATACGCAGTATTTT. Amino acid sequence: CASSVEAGGPADTQYF.

The V gene is TRBV9, the J gene TRBJ2-5; a weak D match, TRBD2 (6 bases). This CDR3 has 15 amino acids. CDR1 and CDR2 from the germline V gene are SGDLS and YYNGEE. V shed 1 base and J shed 1 base, with 11 bases lying between them. In DNA form, the CDR3 reads TGTGCCAGCAGCGTATGGGGGGTCTTCCAAGAGACCCAGTACTTC. The encoded protein is CASSVWGVFQETQYF.

The rearrangement uses TRBV7-9 and TRBJ1-6; D gene uncertain. Germline V gene lookup returns CDR1 SEHNR and CDR2 FQNEAQ (reference sequence). V gave up 1 base and J gave up 6 bases, with 13 bases separating them. This CDR3 has 16 residues. The CDR3 DNA reads as TGTGCCAGCAGCTTAGTCAACCGGGGAAGTAATTCACCCCTCCACTTT. This translates into CASSLVNRGSNSPLHF.

This chain uses TRBV6-5 with TRBJ2-7, with a tentative D call TRBD2 (6 bases). Trimming pared 2 bases from V and 5 bases from J, leaving 7 bases between. Per the germline V gene, CDR1 is MNHEY and CDR2 is SVGAGI. This CDR3 region has 12 residues. CDR3 region: CASSYGGNEQYF. The CDR3 bases are TGTGCCAGCAGTTACGGAGGGAACGAGCAGTACTTC.

This clone was observed a single time. The V gene is TRBV5-1, the J gene TRBJ2-1, with 12 positions matching TRBD2. V dropped 4 bases and J dropped 8; count of bases not matched to a gene: 10. The CDR3 length is 16 residues. Per the germline V gene, CDR1 is SGHRS and CDR2 is YFSETQ. Here the CDR3 DNA reads TGCGCCAGCAGCCCGCAACTAGCGGGAGGTGGAGATGAGCAGTTCTTC. As protein: CASSPQLAGGGDEQFF.

The V and J genes are TRBV9 and TRBJ2-1, with 11 bases fitting TRBD1. The trim removed 3 bases at V and 6 bases at J, leaving 5 bases unmatched. The CDR3 length is 15 residues. Germline values: CDR1 SGDLS, CDR2 YYNGEE. The CDR3 region has the DNA TGTGCCAGCAGCGGCGGACAGGGGGCGGGCAATGAGCAGTTCTTC. Translation: CASSGGQGAGNEQFF.

This clone appeared once. The V gene is TRBV11-3, the J gene TRBJ2-5; D perhaps matches TRBD2 (6 bases). The CDR3 runs to 14 residues. Trimming took off 1 base at V and 5 bases at J, with 11 bases between the two ends. Looked up from germline, CDR1 is SGHNT and CDR2 is YENEEA. This chain's CDR3 is CASSLGQGGETQYF. The DNA for the CDR3 is TGTGCCAGCAGCTTAGGACAAGGAGGGGAGACCCAGTACTTC. The full variable domain, in which reference TRBV11-3 and TRBJ2-5 provide the parts outside the CDR3, is EAGVVQSPRYKIIEKKQPVAFWCNPISGHNTLYWYLQNLGQGPELLIRYENEEAVDDSQLPKDRFSAERLKGVDSTLKIQPAELGDSAVYLCASSLGQGGETQYFGPGTRLLVL.

The gene calls are TRBV15 and TRBJ1-2; 11 nucleotides align to TRBD1. V lost 5 bases, J lost 5 bases, and 19 bases stayed unmatched. Germline CDR1 reads LNHNV; CDR2 reads YYDKDF (reference sequence). The CDR3 runs to 19 residues. In nucleotides, the CDR3 is TGTGCCACCAGCCCTCGGACAGGGGGCCTCATATTCCCCCCGTATGGCTACACCTTC. The encoded protein is CATSPRTGGLIFPPYGYTF.

V is TRBV13 and J is TRBJ2-2, with 7 nucleotides matching TRBD2. Germline CDR1 and CDR2: PRHDT and FYEKMQ (reference sequence). Trimming cost V 5 bases and J 6 bases; bases outside gene matches: 12. The CDR3 covers 16 residues. The CDR3 nucleotides read TGTGCCAGCAGCAAATCGCGGGCGGGAGCCCCCGGGGAGCTGTTTTTT. Protein: CASSKSRAGAPGELFF.

This clone has just a few counts. This chain uses TRBV9 with TRBJ2-1; a possible D gene is TRBD2 (6 bases). Trimming stripped 2 bases from V and 3 bases from J, with 12 bases between. In germline, CDR1 is SGDLS, CDR2 YYNGEE. The CDR3 is 15 residues long. The CDR3 DNA reads TGTGCCAGCAGCGTGGCGGGACTTCTCTACAATGAGCAGTTCTTC. Translating it yields CASSVAGLLYNEQFF.

This clone was counted a few times. The chain is built from TRBV7-9 and TRBJ1-1, with 7 bases lining up with TRBD1. From germline, CDR1 is SEHNR and CDR2 FQNEAQ (reference sequence). This CDR3 has 11 residues. V dropped 5 bases and J dropped 12; count of bases not matched to a gene: 6. CDR3: CASSQNRGSFF. CDR3 sequence (DNA): TGTGCCAGCAGCCAGAACAGGGGATCTTTCTTT.

This chain's CDR3 is CASSFWGRGNYGYTF. As DNA, the CDR3 is TGTGCCAGCAGCTTTTGGGGCAGGGGGAACTATGGCTACACCTTC. The J gene is TRBJ1-2, the V gene TRBV5-4; 7 bases align to TRBD1. The CDR3 loop spans 15 amino acids. V dropped 2 bases and J dropped 2; count of bases not matched to a gene: 6. The germline CDR1 and CDR2 sequences are SGHNT and YYREEE (reference sequence).

J is TRBJ1-4 and V is TRBV19, with D possibly matching TRBD1 (6 bases). CDR1 and CDR2 from the germline V gene are LNHDA and SQIVND (reference sequence). V lost 2 bases, J lost 7 bases, and 17 bases lay in between. The CDR3 is 16 amino acids. CDR3 bases: TGTGCCAGTAGTATATATTTTGGGGGCTCTGGTGAAAAACTGTTTTTT. Its translation is CASSIYFGGSGEKLFF.

V gene TRBV10-2 combines with J gene TRBJ2-1, with TRBD1 matching 8 bases. The CDR3 is 15 residues long. The trim removed 4 bases at V and 7 bases at J, leaving 9 bases unmatched. Germline V lookup: CDR1 WSHSY, CDR2 SAAADI. The CDR3 region has the DNA TGCGCCAGCAGTGCAGGGGGCGCGGGTAGAAATGAGCAGTTCTTC. Translating it yields CASSAGGAGRNEQFF.

V and J are TRBV7-8 and TRBJ2-7; no reliable D call. The CDR3 sequence is 12 residues long. The germline V and J ends were trimmed by 5 bases and 6 bases, with 11 bases remaining between them. Germline V lookup: CDR1 SGHVS, CDR2 FQNEAQ. CDR3 sequence: CASSGTDPEQYF. The CDR3 DNA reads TGTGCCAGCAGCGGAACAGACCCCGAGCAGTACTTC. The whole variable domain, remainder taken from reference TRBV7-8 and TRBJ2-7, is GAGVSQSPRYKVAKRGQDVALRCDPISGHVSLFWYQQALGQGPEFLTYFQNEAQLDKSGLPSDRFFAERPEGSVSTLKIQRTQQEDSAVYLCASSGTDPEQYFGPGTRLTVT.